This T cell receptor beta chain was profiled in a study of identical twins. Findings and limits, study-wide: Whereas memory repertoires showed no such difference, abundant cord blood beta clonotypes carried fewer insertions.

After template switching added a universal primer site, the resulting cDNA carried unique molecular identifiers. TCRdb redid the calling of the 5' RACE reads with MiXCR, one entry per CDR3 protein. The sample lists 430,000 or so distinct CDR3 sequences, around 24% occurring once. The CDR3 loop spans 14 amino acids. The V segment lost 6 bases and the J segment 2 bases; nucleotides outside the gene matches: 5. With regard to this clonotype: Antigen specificity is unknown.

These data were likewise used in another study, on T cells expressing NK-cell markers. That report adds: Dominant NKG2C+ clonotype frequencies of about 1.0-8% of CD8+ T cells were measured in about 6 donors.

The rearrangement joins TRBV12-3 or TRBV12-4 to TRBJ2-7; 9 bases are shared with TRBD1. This sequence originates from a woman aged 18-29 years in good health. The sequencing sample was made of CD4+ T cells sorted from blood. The CDR3 nucleotides are TGTGCCAGCAGGCCCCGGGACAGGGCCTACGAGCAGTACTTC. Its protein is CASRPRDRAYEQYF.